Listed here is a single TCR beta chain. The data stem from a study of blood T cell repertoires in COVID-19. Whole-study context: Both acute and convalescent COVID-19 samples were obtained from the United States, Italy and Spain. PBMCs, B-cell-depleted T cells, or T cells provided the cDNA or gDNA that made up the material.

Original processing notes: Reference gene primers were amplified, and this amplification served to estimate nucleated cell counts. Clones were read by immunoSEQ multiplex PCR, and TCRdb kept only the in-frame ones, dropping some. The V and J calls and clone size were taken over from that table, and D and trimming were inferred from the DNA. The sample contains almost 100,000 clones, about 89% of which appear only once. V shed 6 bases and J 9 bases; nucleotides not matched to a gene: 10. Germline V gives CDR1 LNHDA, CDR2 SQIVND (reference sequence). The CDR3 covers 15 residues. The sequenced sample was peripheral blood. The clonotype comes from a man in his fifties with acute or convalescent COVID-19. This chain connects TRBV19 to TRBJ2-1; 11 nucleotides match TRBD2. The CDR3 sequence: CASRLSGRATPEQFF. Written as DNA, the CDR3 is TGTGCCAGTAGGCTTAGCGGGAGGGCTACCCCTGAGCAGTTCTTC.